Sequencing of this TCR beta chain was carried out in a study of blood T cell repertoires in COVID-19. Study at large: Researchers got acute and convalescent COVID-19 samples from the United States, Italy and Spain. T cells, B-cell-depleted T cells, or PBMCs supplied cDNA or gDNA.

Germline assignment: CDR1 SGHRS and CDR2 YFSETQ. V lost 4 bases and J lost 5; bases outside the gene matches: 11. The CDR3 is 17 amino acids. Some clones are missing from TCRdb's copy, which holds only in-frame ones; the method was immunoSEQ multiplex PCR. The profile shows 90,000 to 120,000 clones, 88% of them singletons. Sequencing was performed on peripheral blood. The chain has TRBV5-1 and TRBJ2-5, with 13 bases aligning to TRBD2. The clonotype originates from a woman between 55 and 75 years old with acute or convalescent COVID-19. The CDR3 loop is CASSPRTSGSYRETQYF. CDR3 bases: TGCGCCAGCAGCCCCCGGACTAGCGGGAGTTACCGCGAGACCCAGTACTTC.